This T cell receptor (beta chain) was identified in a study of cytomegalovirus exposure and HLA in healthy donors. The overall study: Membership in the Caucasian-associated ancestry cluster was found for 81% of roughly 360 genotyped donors. General study results and limits: A missense DCLRE1C variant was associated with V- and J-gene trimming of TCR beta chains in a later analysis, and an independent cohort replicated the association. In an earlier analysis, about 87% or about 30%: the productive usage of most TCR beta V segments.

Per germline, CDR1 MNHEY and CDR2 SMNVEV (reference sequence). The V and J ends lost 6 bases and 7 bases, in that order; junction bases with no gene match: 18. The length of the CDR3 is 17 residues. Worth noting for this clone: The target antigen is unknown.

The study ran its PCR with 60 Vbeta and 13 Jbeta primers. Sequencing used immunoSEQ multiplex PCR; TCRdb keeps in-frame clones, though not all of them. The sample table includes around 84,000 clones. The genes are TRBV27 and TRBJ1-1; 9 nucleotides align to TRBD1. This clonotype originated in a man aged 25 to 40 in good health and CMV-seronegative. The specimen sequenced was PBMCs. CDR3 protein: CASRATRTGEGSSEAFF. CDR3 bases: TGTGCCAGCAGAGCAACTCGGACAGGGGAGGGGTCAAGTGAAGCTTTCTTT.